This T cell receptor beta chain was recorded in a study of blood T cell repertoires in COVID-19 (TCRdb year 2020). About the full investigation: Samples from collaborators originated in the United States, Italy and Spain and spanned both the acute and convalescent phases of COVID-19. The material from the prospective study consisted of cDNA or gDNA derived from T cells, B-cell-depleted T cells, or PBMCs. Where available, HLA class I and class II types were taken from metadata supplied by the sample provider and were not determined by assay-based typing. The samples were drawn from the first 160 participants of the ongoing ImmuneRACE study and from over 950 subjects provided by 6 global collaborators. The dataset comprised deeply sampled blood TCRbeta repertoires from subjects exposed to, actively infected with, or recovered from COVID-19. A freely available public database, intended as a resource for researchers studying the immune response to SARS-CoV-2, is where the repertoires were released. The sample metadata nearly always contained a de-identified subject ID, COVID-19 status, age in years and sex.

Comments on this clone: The clone's antigen remains unknown. No base qualities exist here, and no much larger clone lies one base off it.

General findings and caveats noted by the study authors: The amount of clinical and demographic metadata varied by source and participant and was provided uncurated.

Per the germline V gene (reference sequence), MNHEY is the CDR1 and SMNVEV is the CDR2. Including cysteine and phenylalanine, the CDR3 has 14 amino acids. Just the 42-base CDR3 DNA is kept, in frame starting at base 1. Cut back by 7 bases and 2 bases, the V and J ends lie 15 bases apart. A second Seattle source provided samples from volunteer blood donors who had recovered from COVID-19. Each collaborating institution followed its own protocols to collect whole blood in K2EDTA tubes. For TCRbeta analysis, collaborators shipped samples as frozen whole blood, isolated PBMCs, or DNA extracted from either of those sample types. TCRbeta CDR3 regions were amplified from genomic DNA by means of the immunoSEQ Assay, a bias-controlled multiplex PCR. In the authors' own workflow: Within the assay, amplification of reference gene primers was used to estimate how many nucleated cells each sample contained. To quantify the absolute abundance of each unique TCRbeta CDR3 rearrangement, sequence reads were collapsed and filtered. For each sample, productive Simpson clonality was calculated as the square root of Simpson's diversity index across productive rearrangements. TCRdb took over this immuneACCESS table, retaining in-frame rearrangements with V and J assigned. Such tables are incomplete; in checked studies, under half of the missing clones stem from an unresolved V gene, and the remainder is unexplained. The V and J calls and clone size were taken over from that table, and D and trimming were inferred from the DNA. Here the sample has hundreds of thousands of clones; 86% occur a single time. In total, the top ten clones hold around 1.6% of the sample.

The rearrangement combines TRBV27 with TRBJ2-7; the D gene is perhaps TRBD2, from 6 matching bases. This sequence originates from a woman in her sixties who had recovered from COVID-19. The sample taken for sequencing was peripheral blood. The CDR3 reads CASKGGAIPYEQYF. The nucleotides are TGTGCCAGCAAAGGAGGGGCAATCCCCTACGAGCAGTACTTC.